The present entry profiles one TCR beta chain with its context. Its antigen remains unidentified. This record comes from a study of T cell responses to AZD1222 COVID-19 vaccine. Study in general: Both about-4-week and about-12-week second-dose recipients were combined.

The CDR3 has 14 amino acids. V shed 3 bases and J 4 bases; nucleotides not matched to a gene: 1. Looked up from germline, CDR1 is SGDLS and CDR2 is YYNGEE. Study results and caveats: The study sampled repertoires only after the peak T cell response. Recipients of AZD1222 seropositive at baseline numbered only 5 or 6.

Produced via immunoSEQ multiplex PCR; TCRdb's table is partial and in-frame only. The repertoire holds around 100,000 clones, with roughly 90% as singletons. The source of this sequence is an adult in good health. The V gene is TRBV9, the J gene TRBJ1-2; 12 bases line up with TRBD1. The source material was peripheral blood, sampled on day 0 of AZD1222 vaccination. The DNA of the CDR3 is TGTGCCAGCAGCGCGGGACAGGGGGCCTATGGCTACACCTTC. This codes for CASSAGQGAYGYTF. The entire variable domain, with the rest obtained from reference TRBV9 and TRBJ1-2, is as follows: DSGVTQTPKHLITATGQRVTLRCSPRSGDLSVYWYQQSLDQGLQFLIQYYNGEERAKGNILERFSAQQFPDLHSELNLSSLELGDSALYFCASSAGQGAYGYTFGSGTRLTVV.